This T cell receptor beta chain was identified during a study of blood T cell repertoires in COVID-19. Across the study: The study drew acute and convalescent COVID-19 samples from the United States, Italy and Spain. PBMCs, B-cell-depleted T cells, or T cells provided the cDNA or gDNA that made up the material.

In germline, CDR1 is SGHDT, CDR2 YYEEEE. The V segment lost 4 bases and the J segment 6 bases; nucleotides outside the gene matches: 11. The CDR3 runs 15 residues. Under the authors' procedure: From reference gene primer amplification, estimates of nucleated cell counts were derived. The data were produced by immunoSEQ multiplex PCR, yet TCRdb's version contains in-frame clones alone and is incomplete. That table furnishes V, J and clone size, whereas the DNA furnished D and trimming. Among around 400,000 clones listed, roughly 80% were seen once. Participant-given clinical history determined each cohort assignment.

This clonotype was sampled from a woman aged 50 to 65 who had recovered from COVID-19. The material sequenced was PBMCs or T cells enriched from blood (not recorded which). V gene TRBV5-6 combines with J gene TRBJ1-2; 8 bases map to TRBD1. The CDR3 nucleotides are TGTGCCAGCAGCCACGGGACAGGCAAGACTGATGGCTACACCTTC. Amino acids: CASSHGTGKTDGYTF. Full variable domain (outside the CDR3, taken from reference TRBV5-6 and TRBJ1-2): DAGVTQSPTHLIKTRGQQVTLRCSPKSGHDTVSWYQQALGQGPQFIFQYYEEEERQRGNFPDRFSGHQFPNYSSELNVNALLLGDSALYLCASSHGTGKTDGYTFGSGTRLTVV.